This section outlines one T cell receptor beta chain sequence together with its context. Its target is not known. This sample stems from a study of blood T cells in healthy people across ages. Study in general: About one barcoded beta molecule per two T cells was the capture yield of template switching.

The V gene's germline CDR1 is LGHDT and CDR2 YNNKEL (reference sequence). This CDR3 has 14 amino acids. Points from the study as a whole: Older individuals had lower TCR beta diversity per million T cells (the decline was roughly linear).

Then a second PCR, running roughly 7 to 11 cycles, was carried out with a sample-barcoded 5' primer and a J-beta primer mix. In TCRdb, the 5' RACE reads were re-called with MiXCR into one record per CDR3 protein. The table shows 650,000 or so distinct CDR3 sequences, with approximately 52% occurring only once. The specimen was blood. The clonotype comes from a woman older than 75 in good health. This chain joins TRBV3-1 and TRBJ2-5; 11 positions agree with TRBD1. The J call may not be correct, given that the DNA end is closer to TRBJ2-7. The CDR3 loop is CASSHRDRGDEQYF. For the CDR3, the DNA is TGTGCCAGCAGCCACCGGGACAGGGGGGACGAGCAGTACTTC.